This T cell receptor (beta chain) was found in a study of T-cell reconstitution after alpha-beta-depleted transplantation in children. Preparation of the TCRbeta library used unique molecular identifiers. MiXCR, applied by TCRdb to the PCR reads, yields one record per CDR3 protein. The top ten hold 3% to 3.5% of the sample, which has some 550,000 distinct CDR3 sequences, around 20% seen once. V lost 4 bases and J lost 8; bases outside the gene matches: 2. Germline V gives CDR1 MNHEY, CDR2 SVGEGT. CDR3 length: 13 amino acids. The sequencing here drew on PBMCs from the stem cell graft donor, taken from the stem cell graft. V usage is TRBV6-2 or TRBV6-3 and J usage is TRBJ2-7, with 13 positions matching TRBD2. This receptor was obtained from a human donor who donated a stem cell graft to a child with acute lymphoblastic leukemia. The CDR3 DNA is TGTGCCAGCAGTTCGGGACTAGCGGGAAAGCAGTACTTC. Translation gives CASSSGLAGKQYF.